This is a list of T cell receptor beta chains from one sample in a study of cytotoxic CD8 clonotypes in ibrutinib-treated CLL. Produced via immunoSEQ multiplex PCR; TCRdb's table is partial and in-frame only. Here the sample spans 200,000 or so clones, approximately 70% being singletons. Here the sequenced sample was PBMCs, taken after 12 months of ibrutinib treatment. All receptors come from a human donor with chronic lymphocytic leukemia. The CDR3 runs from the conserved cysteine through the conserved F or W. D genes are given only for firm matches. Rows may omit the clone size; those that give it use once, few, many or a size class.

d_gene	abundance	v_gene	j_gene	CDR3nt	CDR3aa
TRBD1	few	TRBV19	TRBJ1-2	TGTGCCAGTAGCACGGGACAGAACTATGGCTACACCTTC	CASSTGQNYGYTF
.	.	TRBV29-1	TRBJ1-3	TGCAGCGTGAGAAGGCAAAGTGGAAAGGCCATATATTTT	CSVRRQSGKAIYF
TRBD1	.	TRBV18	TRBJ1-2	TGTGCCAGCTCAGCCCGGACAGGGAAGGACTATGGCTACACCTTC	CASSARTGKDYGYTF
.	.	TRBV7-2	TRBJ1-6	TGTGCCAGCACAAAGGAGGCCCTGAGCTCCTATAATTCACCCCTCCACTTT	CASTKEALSSYNSPLHF
TRBD2	.	TRBV6-5	TRBJ2-5	TGTGCCAGCAGGACCGGGACTAGCGGGACCCGGGAGCACTTC	CASRTGTSGTREHF
TRBD1	few	TRBV25-1	TRBJ1-5	TGTGCCAGCAGTGGCCAGGGGGCTAGTCAGCCCCAGCATTTT	CASSGQGASQPQHF
.	few	TRBV7-8	TRBJ2-3	TGTGCCAGCAGCTTAGTGCAGTACACTGACACAGATACGCAGTATTTT	CASSLVQYTDTDTQYF
TRBD1	.	TRBV7-3	TRBJ2-3	TGTGCCAGCAGCTTAAGGACAGGGGGCACAGATACGCAGTATTTT	CASSLRTGGTDTQYF
TRBD1	.	TRBV11-2	TRBJ1-2	TGTGCCAGCAGCTCCCTGACAGGGGCCCGTAACTATGGCTACACCTTC	CASSSLTGARNYGYTF
TRBD1	few	TRBV9	TRBJ2-7	TGTGCCAGCAGCGCGAGGGACAGTTCATCCTACGAGCAGTACTTC	CASSARDSSSYEQYF
.	.	TRBV2	TRBJ2-2	TGTGCCAGCAAGGGGGTAGCGTCCGCCGGGGAGCTGTTTTTT	CASKGVASAGELFF
TRBD1	many	TRBV14	TRBJ1-1	TGTGCCAGCAGCCAAGGACAGGGGAAGAACACTGAAGCTTTCTTT	CASSQGQGKNTEAFF
.	.	TRBV11-2	TRBJ1-5	TGTGCCAGCAGCTTAATGGATAGCAATCAGCCCCAGCATTTT	CASSLMDSNQPQHF
.	.	TRBV11-2	TRBJ2-5	TGTGCCAGCTTCGGTCGGTTTCCCCCCGGGACCCAGTACTTC	CASFGRFPPGTQYF
.	few	TRBV7-2	TRBJ2-1	TGTGCCAGCAGCTTAGGGGGGAGCGGGCGCTACAATGAGCAGTTCTTC	CASSLGGSGRYNEQFF
TRBD1	.	TRBV9	TRBJ2-1	TGTGCCAGCAGCGCCCTCGGGACAGGGAGGTACAATGAGCAGTTCTTC	CASSALGTGRYNEQFF
.	once	TRBV30	TRBJ2-7	TGTGCCTGGAGTACCCCTTATAACGAGCAGTACTTC	CAWSTPYNEQYF
.	.	TRBV7-2	TRBJ1-1	TGTGCCAGCAGCTCACACAGGGTGAGCACTGAAGCTTTCTTT	CASSSHRVSTEAFF
TRBD1	.	TRBV25-1	TRBJ1-1	TGTGCCAGCAGCCGGGGGGCAGGGGGCATCTTTAGTCAAGCTTTCTTT	CASSRGAGGIFSQAFF
TRBD1	.	TRBV5-4	TRBJ1-4	TGTGCCAGCAGCTTGGGTCGTCACGGGACAGGGCTTGAAAAACTGTTTTTT	CASSLGRHGTGLEKLFF
.	once	TRBV29-1	TRBJ1-2	TGCAGCGTTGAACGGGCAGCTAACTATGGCTACACCTTC	CSVERAANYGYTF
TRBD2	few	TRBV30	TRBJ2-3	TGTGCCTGGAAACGACGGACTAGTGGGTTTTTCGATACGCAGTATTTT	CAWKRRTSGFFDTQYF
TRBD2	.	TRBV7-2	TRBJ2-3	TGTGCCAGCAGCTCCAGACTAGCGTTAAGCACAGATACGCAGTATTTT	CASSSRLALSTDTQYF
.	few	TRBV11-1	TRBJ1-4	TGTGCCAGCAGCTCCGGCTCAATCCGGGATTACTGGAATGAAAAACTGTTTTTT	CASSSGSIRDYWNEKLFF
.	.	TRBV27	TRBJ1-2	TGTGCCAGCTCGACCCGGGGCGTTAACTATGGCTACACCTTC	CASSTRGVNYGYTF
.	few	TRBV18	TRBJ1-1	TGTGCCAGCTCACCAGACATGAACACTGAAGCTTTCTTT	CASSPDMNTEAFF
.	.	TRBV18	TRBJ2-7	TGTGCCAGCTCACCGTACAGGGAGTACGAGCAGTACTTC	CASSPYREYEQYF
.	.	TRBV18	TRBJ1-2	TGTGCCAGCTCACCCGGGCAGGGAGAGAATGGCTACACCTTC	CASSPGQGENGYTF
.	once	TRBV29-1	TRBJ2-3	TGCAGCGTTGAACTGGGAAAAGATACGCAGTATTTT	CSVELGKDTQYF
.	.	TRBV5-6	TRBJ2-5	TGTGCCAGCAGCTTCCGGCACCACCGGGAGACCCAGTACTTC	CASSFRHHRETQYF
.	.	TRBV5-1	TRBJ2-2	TGCGCCAGCAGCTTGGCCGTGGGGACCGGGGAGCTGTTTTTT	CASSLAVGTGELFF
TRBD2	few	TRBV11-2	TRBJ2-7	TGTGCCAGCAGCACCCCTAGCGGGAGGGGCGAGCAGTACTTC	CASSTPSGRGEQYF
.	few	TRBV6-5	TRBJ1-1	TGTGCCAGCAGCCCCGCTCAGGGGCGGAACACTGAAGCTTTCTTT	CASSPAQGRNTEAFF
.	.	TRBV15	TRBJ1-5	TGTGCCACCAGCAGTGGGGGGGGGACTCAGCCCCAGCATTTT	CATSSGGGTQPQHF
.	.	TRBV15	TRBJ2-2	TGTGCCACCAGCAATCTTCCCGGGGAGCTGTTTTTT	CATSNLPGELFF
.	.	TRBV2	TRBJ2-7	TGTGCCAGCAGAGCCTTCGGGGGTGCTAGGGGCGAGCAGTACTTC	CASRAFGGARGEQYF
.	.	TRBV18	TRBJ1-1	TGTGCCAGCTCACCACCGGGGTCCAACACTGAAGCTTTCTTT	CASSPPGSNTEAFF
TRBD1	.	TRBV9	TRBJ2-1	TGTGCCAGCAGCGTAAGGGACAGGCCCTACAATGAGCAGTTCTTC	CASSVRDRPYNEQFF
TRBD1	many	TRBV19	TRBJ2-1	TGTGCCAGTAGTACGGGTCAGGGGGCAAATATTGAGCAGTTCTTC	CASSTGQGANIEQFF
TRBD2	.	TRBV25-1	TRBJ2-7	TGTGCCAGCAGGGGGACTAGCGGCAGAGGCCCGTACTTC	CASRGTSGRGPYF
TRBD1	.	TRBV4-1	TRBJ1-2	TGCGCCAGCAGCCAAGCCGGGACAGGCTCCAACTATGGCTACACCTTC	CASSQAGTGSNYGYTF
.	.	TRBV5-6	TRBJ2-3	TGTGCCAGCAGCTTGGGTGGACCCTTTTCCACAGATACGCAGTATTTT	CASSLGGPFSTDTQYF
.	few	TRBV30	TRBJ1-2	TGTGCCTGTGTGTGGGCCTATGGCTACACCTTC	CACVWAYGYTF
TRBD2	.	TRBV28	TRBJ2-3	TGTGCCAGCAGTGGTGGCGGGAGTGGTCGTACAGATACGCAGTATTTT	CASSGGGSGRTDTQYF
.	.	TRBV7-2	TRBJ1-3	TGTGCCAGTCGACCACCCCCAGGAAACACCATATATTTT	CASRPPPGNTIYF
.	.	TRBV7-9	TRBJ2-3	TGTGCCAGCAGCTCGCAAACGCAGTATTTT	CASSSQTQYF
.	.	TRBV30	TRBJ1-1	TGTGCCTGGAGTGCGGCCAGGAAAGCTTTCTTT	CAWSAARKAFF
TRBD2	.	TRBV29-1	TRBJ2-5	TGCAGCGTCCGTACAGCCGCTAGCGGGAGGGCCTTAGGGACCCAGTACTTC	CSVRTAASGRALGTQYF
TRBD1	.	TRBV7-6	TRBJ2-7	TGTGCCAGCAGCATCCAGGGGGCGTTTGCCGAGCAGTACTTC	CASSIQGAFAEQYF
TRBD2	.	TRBV6-5	TRBJ2-7	TGTGCCAGCAGTCTCATCGGGACTAGAAACGAGCAGTACTTC	CASSLIGTRNEQYF
.	.	TRBV9	TRBJ2-3	TGTGCCAGCAGCGATCAACCTCATATTAGCACAGATACGCAGTATTTT	CASSDQPHISTDTQYF
.	.	TRBV9	TRBJ2-7	TGTGCCAGCAGCCCAACGGTCTCCTACGAGCAGTACTTC	CASSPTVSYEQYF
.	.	TRBV18	TRBJ2-4	TGTGCCAGCTCCCAACAGGGGTCGGGAGACATTCAGTACTTC	CASSQQGSGDIQYF
.	.	TRBV27	TRBJ1-3	TGTGCCAGCAGTGCTGCCGGACAGAGCTCTGGAAACACCATATATTTT	CASSAAGQSSGNTIYF
.	.	TRBV7-6	TRBJ2-1	TGTGCCAGCAGCTTATTGACAGGAAGCTCCTACAATGAGCAGTTCTTC	CASSLLTGSSYNEQFF
.	.	TRBV30	TRBJ1-1	TGTGCCTGGGAACGAAGGGCTGAAGCTTTCTTT	CAWERRAEAFF
TRBD2	.	TRBV4-2	TRBJ2-1	TGTGCCAGCAGCCAAGGACCGGGACTAGCGGTCGAAGGGGAGCAGTTCTTC	CASSQGPGLAVEGEQFF
TRBD2	.	TRBV7-3	TRBJ2-1	TGTGCCAGCAGCCAAAGGGAAACTAGCGGGAGCAGGAATGAGCAGTTCTTC	CASSQRETSGSRNEQFF
TRBD2	.	TRBV6-6	TRBJ2-7	TGTGCCAGCAGTCCCGTAGCGGGGGGGCACTACGAGCAGTACTTC	CASSPVAGGHYEQYF
.	once	TRBV7-2	TRBJ2-7	TGTGCCAGCAGCTTAATGGGTCGGACCTACGAGCAGTACTTC	CASSLMGRTYEQYF